Listed here are 20 T cell receptor beta chains from one sample, sequenced in a study of T-cell reconstitution after alpha-beta-depleted transplantation in children. Unique molecular identifiers tagged the TCRbeta library. TCRdb independently ran MiXCR on the PCR reads; one entry per CDR3 protein. The sample has tens of thousands of distinct CDR3 sequences, roughly 6.6% seen once. This specimen was PBMCs from the stem cell graft donor, taken from the stem cell graft. These receptors all stem from a human donor who donated a stem cell graft to a child with acute lymphoblastic leukemia.

This clonotype has a count of ten or more. The CDR3 DNA sequence: TGCGCCAGCAGCCAAGGAGGGGGAGCTGAAGCTTTCTTT. Residues: CASSQGGGAEAFF. The gene calls are TRBV4-3 and TRBJ1-1; D is perhaps TRBD1 (6 bases). The V end lost 1 base, the J end lost 6 bases, and 9 bases lay between the germline ends. CDR1 is LGHNA and CDR2 is YSLEER in the germline V gene. CDR3 length: 13 amino acids.

The V and J genes are TRBV29-1 and TRBJ2-3; 11 nucleotides match TRBD2. Germline V gene data show CDR1 as SQVTM and CDR2 as ANQGSEA. This CDR3 is built from 14 residues. The V and J ends lost 8 bases and 6 bases, in that order; junction bases with no gene match: 10. The CDR3 protein is CSFSTSGVVDTQYF. As DNA, the CDR3 is TGCAGCTTCTCGACTAGCGGGGTCGTGGATACGCAGTATTTT.

This rearrangement joins TRBV6-5 to TRBJ2-1, with D possibly being TRBD1 (6 bases). V was trimmed by 9 bases and J by 6 bases, leaving 9 bases between them. This CDR3 has 11 amino acids. From germline, CDR1 is MNHEY and CDR2 SVGAGI. The CDR3 loop is CASLRGNEQFF. The DNA of the CDR3 is TGTGCCAGTCTCAGGGGCAATGAGCAGTTCTTC.

This clonotype showed up many times. J is TRBJ2-1 and V is TRBV15; TRBD2 aligns across 14 bases. The CDR3 is made up of 17 amino acids. CDR1 and CDR2 (germline): LNHNV, YYDKDF (reference sequence). The J segment lost 7 bases and the V segment lost 0 bases, leaving 5 bases of the junction unmatched. The chain's CDR3 is CATSRDRRLAGGNEQFF. CDR3 DNA sequence: TGTGCCACCAGCAGAGATCGGAGACTAGCGGGAGGGAATGAGCAGTTCTTC.

The V call is TRBV12-3 or TRBV12-4, the J call TRBJ1-5; TRBD1 might be the D (5 bases). The CDR3 spans 15 residues. Trimming stripped 5 bases from V and 0 bases from J, with 11 bases between. Here the CDR3 DNA reads TGTGCCAGCAGTCCCCAGGGTTATAGCAATCAGCCCCAGCATTTT. Translating it yields CASSPQGYSNQPQHF.

The chain is built from TRBV7-9 and TRBJ2-7; no clear D gene. This CDR3 is 13 amino acids long. Trimming took off 1 base at V and 3 bases at J, with 7 bases between the two ends. Germline V CDR1 and CDR2: SEHNR, FQNEAQ (reference sequence). The CDR3 nucleotides read TGTGCCAGCAGCTTAGGGGCGGTCTACGAGCAGTACTTC. Translation gives CASSLGAVYEQYF.

This clonotype came up a few times. The chain is built from TRBV7-9 and TRBJ1-3; 8 bases agree with TRBD1. The CDR3 sequence is 16 residues long. Per germline, CDR1 SEHNR and CDR2 FQNEAQ (reference sequence). Unmatched junction bases numbered 6, after V lost 5 bases and J lost 0 bases. The CDR3 region is CASSDTDRVSGNTIYF. In DNA form, the CDR3 reads TGTGCCAGCAGCGATACGGACAGGGTCTCTGGAAACACCATATATTTT.

This clonotype was seen only a few times. V gene TRBV5-6 combines with J gene TRBJ2-7; TRBD1 matches at 11 bases. After removal of 0 bases from V and 3 bases from J, the junction contained 11 bases not matched to a gene. Germline V gene lookup returns CDR1 SGHDT and CDR2 YYEEEE. The CDR3 spans 18 residues. The CDR3 nucleotides read TGTGCCAGCAGCTTGGGTCTGGACAGGGGGCGCGGGGGCTACGAGCAGTACTTC. This encodes CASSLGLDRGRGGYEQYF.

This clonotype was picked up many times. Here the CDR3 reads CASSEDLPYEQYF. The CDR3 coding sequence is TGCGCCAGCAGCGAGGACCTCCCATACGAGCAGTACTTC. V usage is TRBV5-1 and J usage is TRBJ2-7, with D unresolved. The CDR3 loop spans 13 amino acids. Germline V CDR1 and CDR2: SGHRS, YFSETQ. Trimming removed 4 bases from V and 4 bases from J, with 12 bases in between.

This clonotype was seen at least ten times. The gene calls are TRBV9 and TRBJ2-2; D is undetermined. V gave up 0 bases and J gave up 7 bases, with 4 bases separating them. The germline CDR1 and CDR2 sequences are SGDLS and YYNGEE. This CDR3 contains 12 residues. The CDR3 protein is CASSVVNGELFF. The CDR3 bases are TGTGCCAGCAGCGTAGTTAACGGGGAGCTGTTTTTT.

This clonotype appeared many times. The rearrangement joins TRBV27 to TRBJ1-5; D unresolved. Germline CDR1 reads MNHEY; CDR2 reads SMNVEV (reference sequence). V shed 4 bases and J shed 5 bases, with 12 bases lying between them. CDR3 length: 14 amino acids. The CDR3 region has the DNA TGTGCCAGCAGTTCGCTGGGAAGGGATCAGCCCCAGCATTTT. It yields the protein CASSSLGRDQPQHF.

This clonotype was seen only once. The chain links TRBV7-9 to TRBJ2-6; TRBD1 matches 9 bases. The CDR3 covers 14 residues. The junction had 3 bases not matched to a gene; V was cut back by 6 bases and J by 6 bases. Germline V gene lookup returns CDR1 SEHNR and CDR2 FQNEAQ (reference sequence). CDR3 nucleotides: TGTGCCAGCAGAGGACAGGGGTCGGCCAACGTCCTGACTTTC. Protein: CASRGQGSANVLTF.

This clonotype has a count of ten or more. V gene TRBV7-3 combines with J gene TRBJ2-3; 10 bases map to TRBD1. CDR1 and CDR2 (germline): SGHTA, FQGTGA. Trimming removed 2 bases from V and 2 bases from J; junction bases left unmatched: 7. The CDR3 is 17 residues long. CDR3 sequence reads: CASSLVPGQGNTDTQYF. The CDR3, as DNA: TGTGCCAGCAGCTTAGTCCCGGGACAGGGGAACACAGATACGCAGTATTTT.

V gene TRBV7-9 combines with J gene TRBJ2-3; D uncertain. With 1 base removed from V and 2 bases from J, the gap between germline ends came to 4 bases. Per germline, CDR1 SEHNR and CDR2 FQNEAQ (reference sequence). The CDR3 is 13 residues long. CDR3 DNA sequence: TGTGCCAGCAGCTTAGTGAACACAGATACGCAGTATTTT. Its translation is CASSLVNTDTQYF.

Only a few counts were recorded for this clonotype. It may be a read error: a sequence one base away is much more abundant. The CDR3 here is CASRTPGGKGYTF. The CDR3 DNA is TGTGCCAGCAGAACTCCAGGGGGGAAGGGCTACACCTTC. The V call is TRBV11-2, the J call TRBJ1-2, with 7 bases matching TRBD1. The V segment lost 6 bases and the J segment 8 bases; nucleotides outside the gene matches: 9. The CDR3 contains 13 residues. Per the germline V gene, CDR1 is SGHAT and CDR2 is FQNNGV.

In its sample, this clonotype was seen many times. This chain links TRBV12-3 or TRBV12-4 with TRBJ2-6, with 10 nucleotides matching TRBD1. The J segment lost 0 bases and the V segment lost 6 bases, leaving 8 bases of the junction unmatched. The CDR3 totals 18 residues. For the CDR3, the DNA is TGTGCCAGCAGACCCGGGACAGGGGTTTACTCTGGGGCCAACGTCCTGACTTTC. It translates to CASRPGTGVYSGANVLTF.

Ten or more counts support this clonotype. The chain links TRBV29-1 to TRBJ2-7; D is ambiguous. Germline V lookup: CDR1 SQVTM, CDR2 ANQGSEA. The V gene lost 4 bases and the J gene lost 2 bases, with 15 bases spanning the gap. The CDR3 loop spans 14 amino acids. The CDR3 DNA reads as TGCAGCGTTGTAGGGCCGCCCGCTACCTACGAGCAGTACTTC. It is translated as CSVVGPPATYEQYF.

This clonotype was picked up many times. The gene calls are TRBV29-1 and TRBJ2-1; 7 bases fit TRBD1. The CDR3 spans 12 residues. Germline-derived CDR1 and CDR2 are SQVTM and ANQGSEA. The V and J ends lost 8 bases and 5 bases, in that order; junction bases with no gene match: 6. CDR3 nucleotides: TGCAGCCCTCGGACAGGCGACAATGAGCAGTTCTTC. Translated, it gives CSPRTGDNEQFF.

This clonotype was recorded many times. The chain has TRBV28 and TRBJ2-7, with 8 positions matching TRBD1. The J segment lost 6 bases and the V segment lost 8 bases, leaving 15 bases of the junction unmatched. The CDR3 consists of 15 residues. Germline CDR1 reads MDHEN; CDR2 reads SYDVKM. DNA for the CDR3: TGTGCCAGCCGGCCGGGCTCAGGGGGCCTCGGCGAGCAGTACTTC. This encodes CASRPGSGGLGEQYF.

The J gene is TRBJ2-6, the V gene TRBV5-1; the match to TRBD2 covers 12 bases. V gave up 1 base and J gave up 0 bases; unmatched junction bases: 5. The CDR3 has 19 residues. CDR1 is SGHRS, CDR2 YFSETQ, per germline. The CDR3, as DNA: TGCGCCAGCAGCTTGACTAGCGGGGGGATCAGCTCTGGGGCCAACGTCCTGACTTTC. Its translation: CASSLTSGGISSGANVLTF.